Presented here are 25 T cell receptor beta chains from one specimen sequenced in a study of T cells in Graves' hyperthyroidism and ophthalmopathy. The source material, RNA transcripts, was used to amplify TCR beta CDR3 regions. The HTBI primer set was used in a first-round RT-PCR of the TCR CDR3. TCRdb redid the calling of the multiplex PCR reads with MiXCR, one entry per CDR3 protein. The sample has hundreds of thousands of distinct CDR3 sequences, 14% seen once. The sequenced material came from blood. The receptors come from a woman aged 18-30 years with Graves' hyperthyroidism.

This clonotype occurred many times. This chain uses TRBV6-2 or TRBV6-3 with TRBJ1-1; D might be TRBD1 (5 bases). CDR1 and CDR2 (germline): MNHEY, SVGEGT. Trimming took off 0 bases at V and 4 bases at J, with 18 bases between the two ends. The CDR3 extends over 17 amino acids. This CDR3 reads CASSYSIRLQEGTEAFF. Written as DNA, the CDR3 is TGTGCCAGCAGTTACTCGATCCGTCTACAGGAAGGCACTGAAGCTTTCTTT.

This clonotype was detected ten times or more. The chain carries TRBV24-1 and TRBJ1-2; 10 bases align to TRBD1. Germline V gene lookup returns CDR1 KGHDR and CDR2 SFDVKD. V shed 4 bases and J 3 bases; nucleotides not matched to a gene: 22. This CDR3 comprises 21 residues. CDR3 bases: TGTGCCACCAGTGACGCTATCTTCGGGGGGACAGGGGCCGATTTATACTATGGCTACACCTTC. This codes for CATSDAIFGGTGADLYYGYTF.

The CDR3 loop is CASSTGGPGLETQYF. In nucleotides, the CDR3 is TGTGCCAGCAGCACTGGAGGGCCGGGATTGGAGACCCAGTACTTC. V and J are TRBV28 and TRBJ2-5; tentatively, D is TRBD2 (6 bases). There are 15 residues in the CDR3. In germline, CDR1 is MDHEN, CDR2 SYDVKM. V lost 6 bases and J 5 bases, leaving 19 bases between the germline ends.

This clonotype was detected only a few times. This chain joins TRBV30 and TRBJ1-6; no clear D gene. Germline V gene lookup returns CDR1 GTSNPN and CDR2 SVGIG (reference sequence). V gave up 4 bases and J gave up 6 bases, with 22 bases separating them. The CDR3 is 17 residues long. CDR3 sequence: CAWNLSGGRSANSPLHF. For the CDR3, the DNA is TGTGCCTGGAATCTCTCTGGAGGGAGGTCTGCTAATTCACCCCTCCACTTT.

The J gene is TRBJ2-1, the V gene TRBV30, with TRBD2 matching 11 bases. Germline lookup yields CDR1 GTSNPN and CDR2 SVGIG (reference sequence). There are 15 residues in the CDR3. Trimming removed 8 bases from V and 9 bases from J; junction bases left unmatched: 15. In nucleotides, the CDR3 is TGTGCCGGGATGCCTCTAGCGGGAGGAGACGTTGAGCAGTTCTTC. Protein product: CAGMPLAGGDVEQFF.

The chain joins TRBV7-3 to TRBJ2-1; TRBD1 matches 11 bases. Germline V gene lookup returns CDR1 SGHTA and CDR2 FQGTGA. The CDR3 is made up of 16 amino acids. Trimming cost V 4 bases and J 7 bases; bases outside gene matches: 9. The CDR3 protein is CASSSLLDRGRNEQFF. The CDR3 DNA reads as TGTGCCAGCAGCTCCCTTTTGGACAGGGGGCGTAATGAGCAGTTCTTC. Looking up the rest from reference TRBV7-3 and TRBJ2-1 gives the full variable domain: GAGVSQTPSNKVTEKGKYVELRCDPISGHTALYWYRQSLGQGPEFLIYFQGTGAADDSGLPNDRFFAVRPEGSVSTLKIQRTERGDSAVYLCASSSLLDRGRNEQFFGPGTRLTVL.

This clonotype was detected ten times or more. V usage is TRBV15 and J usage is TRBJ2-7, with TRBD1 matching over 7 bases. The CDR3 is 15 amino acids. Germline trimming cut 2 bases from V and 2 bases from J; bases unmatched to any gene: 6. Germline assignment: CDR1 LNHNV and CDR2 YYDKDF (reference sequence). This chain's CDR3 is CATSRQQGNPYEQYF. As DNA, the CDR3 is TGTGCCACCAGCAGACAACAGGGGAATCCCTACGAGCAGTACTTC.

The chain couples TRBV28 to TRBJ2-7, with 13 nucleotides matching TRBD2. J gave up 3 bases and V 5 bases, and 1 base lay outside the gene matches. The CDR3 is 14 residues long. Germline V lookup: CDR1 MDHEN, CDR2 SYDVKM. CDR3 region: CASSTSGRGYEQYF. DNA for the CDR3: TGTGCCAGCAGTACTAGCGGGAGGGGCTACGAGCAGTACTTC.

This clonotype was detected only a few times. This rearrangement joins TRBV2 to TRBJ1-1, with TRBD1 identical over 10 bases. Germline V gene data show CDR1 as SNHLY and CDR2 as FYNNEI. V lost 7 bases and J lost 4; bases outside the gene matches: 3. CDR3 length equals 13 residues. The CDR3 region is CASKGQGGTEAFF. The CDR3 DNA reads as TGTGCCAGCAAAGGACAGGGGGGCACTGAAGCTTTCTTT. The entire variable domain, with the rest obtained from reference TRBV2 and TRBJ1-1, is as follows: EPEVTQTPSHQVTQMGQEVILRCVPISNHLYFYWYRQILGQKVEFLVSFYNNEISEKSEIFDDQFSVERPDGSNFTLKIRSTKLEDSAMYFCASKGQGGTEAFFGQGTRLTVV.

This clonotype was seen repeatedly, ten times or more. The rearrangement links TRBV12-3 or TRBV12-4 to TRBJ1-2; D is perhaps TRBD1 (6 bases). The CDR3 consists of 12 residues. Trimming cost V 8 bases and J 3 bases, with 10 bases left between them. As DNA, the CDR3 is TGTGCCAGCGGGCAGGGGTACTATGGCTACACCTTC. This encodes CASGQGYYGYTF.

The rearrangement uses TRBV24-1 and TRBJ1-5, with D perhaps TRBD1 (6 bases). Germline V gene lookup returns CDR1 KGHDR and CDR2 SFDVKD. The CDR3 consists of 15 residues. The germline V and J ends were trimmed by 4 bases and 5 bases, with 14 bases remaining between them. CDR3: CATSDSGQGHQPQHF. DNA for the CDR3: TGTGCCACCAGTGACTCGGGACAAGGCCATCAGCCCCAGCATTTT.

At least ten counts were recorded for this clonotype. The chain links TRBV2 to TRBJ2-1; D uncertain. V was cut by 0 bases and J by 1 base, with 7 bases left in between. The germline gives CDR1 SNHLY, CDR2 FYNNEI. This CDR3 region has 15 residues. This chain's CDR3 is CASSEAGSSYNEQFF. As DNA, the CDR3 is TGTGCCAGCAGTGAAGCAGGAAGTTCCTACAATGAGCAGTTCTTC.

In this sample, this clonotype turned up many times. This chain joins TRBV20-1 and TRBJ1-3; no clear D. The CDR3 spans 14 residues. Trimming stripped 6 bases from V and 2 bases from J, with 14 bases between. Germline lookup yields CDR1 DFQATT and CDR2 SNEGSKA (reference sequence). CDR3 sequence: CSATSFGAGNTIYF. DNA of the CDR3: TGCAGTGCCACGTCGTTCGGGGCTGGAAACACCATATATTTT.

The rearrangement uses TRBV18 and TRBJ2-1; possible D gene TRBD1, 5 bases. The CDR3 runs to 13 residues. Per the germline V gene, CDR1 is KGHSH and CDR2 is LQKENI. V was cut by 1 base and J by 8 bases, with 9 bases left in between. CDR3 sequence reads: CASSPRGRDEQFF. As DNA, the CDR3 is TGTGCCAGCTCACCACGGGGCAGGGATGAGCAGTTCTTC.

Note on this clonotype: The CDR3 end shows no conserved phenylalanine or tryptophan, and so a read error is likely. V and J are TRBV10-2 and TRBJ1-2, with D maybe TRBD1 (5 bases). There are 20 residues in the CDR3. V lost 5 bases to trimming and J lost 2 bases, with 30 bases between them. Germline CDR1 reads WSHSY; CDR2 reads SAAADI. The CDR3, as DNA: TGCGCCAGCAGTTCGACAGCGACCTCCTCCTCTCCACTATCAAACTATGGCTACACCCTC. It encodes CASSSTATSSSPLSNYGYTL.

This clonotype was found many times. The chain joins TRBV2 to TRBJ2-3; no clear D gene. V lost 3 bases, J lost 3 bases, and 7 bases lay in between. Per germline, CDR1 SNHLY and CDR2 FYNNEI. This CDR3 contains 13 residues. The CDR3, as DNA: TGTGCCAGCAGTGAGCGCGCAACAGATACGCAGTATTTT. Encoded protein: CASSERATDTQYF.

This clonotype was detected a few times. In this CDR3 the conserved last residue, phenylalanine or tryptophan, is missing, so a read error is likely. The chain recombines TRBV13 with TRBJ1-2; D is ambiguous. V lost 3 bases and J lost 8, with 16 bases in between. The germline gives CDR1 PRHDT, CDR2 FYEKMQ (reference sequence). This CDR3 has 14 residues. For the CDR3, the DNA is TGTGCCAGCAGCTTCCCGACGCTCCCGAGAGGCTACACCGTC. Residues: CASSFPTLPRGYTV.

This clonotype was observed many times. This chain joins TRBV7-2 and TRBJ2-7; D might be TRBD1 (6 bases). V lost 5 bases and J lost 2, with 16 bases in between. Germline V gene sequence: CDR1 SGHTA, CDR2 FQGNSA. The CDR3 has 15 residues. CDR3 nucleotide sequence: TGTGCCAGCAGCAACTACTTACAGGGAGCCTACGAGCAGTACTTC. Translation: CASSNYLQGAYEQYF.

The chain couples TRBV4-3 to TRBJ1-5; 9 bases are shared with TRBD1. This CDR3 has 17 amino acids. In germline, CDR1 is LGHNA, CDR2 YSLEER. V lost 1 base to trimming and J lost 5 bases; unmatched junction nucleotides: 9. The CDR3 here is CASSQAPGQGPHQPQHF. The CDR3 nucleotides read TGCGCCAGCAGCCAAGCTCCGGGACAGGGTCCCCATCAGCCCCAGCATTTT.

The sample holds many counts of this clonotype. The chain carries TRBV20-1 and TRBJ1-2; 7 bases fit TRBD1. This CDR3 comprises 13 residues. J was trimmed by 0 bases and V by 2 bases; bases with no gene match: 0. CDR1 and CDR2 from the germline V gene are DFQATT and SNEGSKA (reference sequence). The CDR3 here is CSARQGANYGYTF. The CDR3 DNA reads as TGCAGTGCTAGACAGGGGGCTAACTATGGCTACACCTTC.

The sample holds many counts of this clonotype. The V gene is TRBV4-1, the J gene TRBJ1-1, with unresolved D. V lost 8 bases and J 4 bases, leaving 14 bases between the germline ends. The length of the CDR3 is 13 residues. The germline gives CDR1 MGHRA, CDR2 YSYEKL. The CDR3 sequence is CASAIGWRTEAFF. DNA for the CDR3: TGCGCCAGCGCTATTGGGTGGCGCACTGAAGCTTTCTTT.

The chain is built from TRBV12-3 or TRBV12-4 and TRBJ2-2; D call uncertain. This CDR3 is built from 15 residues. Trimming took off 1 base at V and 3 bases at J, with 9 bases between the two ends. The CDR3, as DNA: TGTGCCAGCAGTTTAGTGTCCGAATACACCGGGGAGCTGTTTTTT. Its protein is CASSLVSEYTGELFF.

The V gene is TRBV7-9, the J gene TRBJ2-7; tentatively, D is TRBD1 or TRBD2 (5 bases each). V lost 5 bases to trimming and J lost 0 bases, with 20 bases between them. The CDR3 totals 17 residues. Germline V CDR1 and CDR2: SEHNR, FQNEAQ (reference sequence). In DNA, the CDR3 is TGTGCCAGCAGCCCAACCGGGACGGGCGAGAGCTCCTACGAGCAGTACTTC. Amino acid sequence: CASSPTGTGESSYEQYF.

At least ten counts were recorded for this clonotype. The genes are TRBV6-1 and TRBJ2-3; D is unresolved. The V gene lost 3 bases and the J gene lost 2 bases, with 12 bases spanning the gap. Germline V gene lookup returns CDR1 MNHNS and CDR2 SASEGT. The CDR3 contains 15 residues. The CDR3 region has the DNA TGTGCCAGCAGTGACTCGGAAGGGCACACAGATACGCAGTATTTT. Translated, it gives CASSDSEGHTDTQYF.

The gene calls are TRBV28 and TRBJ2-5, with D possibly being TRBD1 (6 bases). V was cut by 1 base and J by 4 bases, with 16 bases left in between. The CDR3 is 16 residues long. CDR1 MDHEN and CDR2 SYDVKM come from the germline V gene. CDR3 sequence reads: CASSLLRGWGGETQYF. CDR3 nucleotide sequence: TGTGCCAGCAGTTTATTAAGGGGGTGGGGCGGAGAGACCCAGTACTTC.